Presented here are 18 T cell receptor beta chains from one specimen sequenced in a study of OX40 agonist ivuxolimab in advanced cancers. Clones were sequenced by immunoSEQ multiplex PCR, and TCRdb holds only the in-frame ones, with some missing. The sample lists roughly 100,000 clones, 90% to 95% occurring once. The material was CD4+ or CD8+ T cells sorted from blood, obtained in a trial of the OX40 agonist ivuxolimab. These receptors were taken from an adult with an advanced solid tumor such as melanoma, head and neck, liver or kidney cancer.

The rearrangement uses TRBV7-6 and TRBJ2-7, with 10 bases that match TRBD2. The germline V gene has CDR1 SGHVS and CDR2 FNYEAQ. There are 14 residues in the CDR3. The junction had 7 bases not matched to a gene; V was cut back by 4 bases and J by 7 bases. The DNA of the CDR3 is TGTGCCAGCAGCTCCCTAGCGGGAGTAGGGGAGCAGTACGTC. Translating gives CASSSLAGVGEQYV.

This chain connects TRBV15 to TRBJ1-1; D ambiguous. Per the germline V gene, CDR1 is LNHNV and CDR2 is YYDKDF (reference sequence). The CDR3 length is 13 residues. V lost 1 base and J lost 12, with 15 bases in between. The CDR3 nucleotides read TGTGCCACCAGCAGAGCTCTCGGCCCTATGACTTTCTTT. Translated, it gives CATSRALGPMTFF. The variable domain in full, completed from reference TRBV15 and TRBJ1-1, reads DAMVIQNPRYQVTQFGKPVTLSCSQTLNHNVMYWYQQKSSQAPKLLFHYYDKDFNNEADTPDNFQSRRPNTSFCFLDIRSPGLGDTAMYLCATSRALGPMTFFGQGTRLTVV.

This chain uses TRBV9 with TRBJ2-3, with D unclear. Trimming cost V 0 bases and J 3 bases, with 11 bases left between them. The CDR3 sequence is 15 residues long. Germline CDR1 SGDLS, CDR2 YYNGEE. The CDR3 sequence: CASSVGIEVTDTQYF. The CDR3 nucleotides read TGTGCCAGCAGCGTAGGGATCGAGGTGACAGATACGCAGTATTTT.

The rearrangement uses TRBV9 and TRBJ1-6, with D tentatively TRBD1 (5 bases). This CDR3 region has 18 residues. V was cut by 3 bases and J by 5 bases, with 21 bases left in between. Germline CDR1 and CDR2: SGDLS and YYNGEE. The CDR3 DNA reads TGTGCCAGCAGCGAACAGATGGGAGGATGGGGGAATAATTCACCCCTCCACTTT. This gives the protein CASSEQMGGWGNNSPLHF.

The chain couples TRBV9 to TRBJ2-1; tentative D call: TRBD2 (5 bases). Trimming removed 3 bases from V and 8 bases from J, with 15 bases in between. CDR1 and CDR2 from the germline V gene are SGDLS and YYNGEE. The CDR3 contains 14 residues. CDR3 nucleotides: TGTGCCAGCAGCGGAATTTCTAGCTCCCATGAGCAGTTCTTC. Translation: CASSGISSSHEQFF.

The rearrangement uses TRBV7-2 and TRBJ2-7; D unresolved. V was clipped by 3 bases and J by 4 bases, with 10 bases between them. The CDR3 has 13 residues. The germline V gene has CDR1 SGHTA and CDR2 FQGNSA. This CDR3 is CASSFRLGYEQYF. The CDR3 DNA sequence: TGTGCCAGCAGCTTTCGTTTAGGGTACGAGCAGTACTTC. Looking up the rest from reference TRBV7-2 and TRBJ2-7 gives the full variable domain: GAGVSQSPSNKVTEKGKDVELRCDPISGHTALYWYRQSLGQGLEFLIYFQGNSAPDKSGLPSDRFSAERTGGSVSTLTIQRTQQEDSAVYLCASSFRLGYEQYFGPGTRLTVT.

This rearrangement joins TRBV4-3 to TRBJ1-2, with unresolved D. The CDR3 loop spans 15 amino acids. The germline gives CDR1 LGHNA, CDR2 YSLEER. The V end lost 0 bases, the J end lost 4 bases, and 12 bases lay between the germline ends. The CDR3 is CASSQDSSLSYGYTF. CDR3 sequence (DNA): TGCGCCAGCAGCCAAGATTCGTCCTTGAGCTATGGCTACACCTTC.

CDR3 protein: CASSIPREGNYGYTF. The CDR3 DNA sequence: TGTGCCAGTAGTATCCCCCGGGAGGGGAACTATGGCTACACCTTC. The chain recombines TRBV19 with TRBJ1-2, with D perhaps matching TRBD1 (5 bases). The germline V and J ends were trimmed by 3 bases and 2 bases, with 13 bases remaining between them. Looked up from germline, CDR1 is LNHDA and CDR2 is SQIVND (reference sequence). The CDR3 covers 15 residues. The whole variable domain, filled in from reference TRBV19 and TRBJ1-2, reads DGGITQSPKYLFRKEGQNVTLSCEQNLNHDAMYWYRQDPGQGLRLIYYSQIVNDFQKGDIAEGYSVSREKKESFPLTVTSAQKNPTAFYLCASSIPREGNYGYTFGSGTRLTVV.

This clone came up once. The rearrangement joins TRBV6-5 to TRBJ2-4; D unresolved. CDR1 and CDR2 from the germline V gene are MNHEY and SVGAGI. The CDR3 length is 14 residues. Deletions cut 10 bases from V and 7 bases from J, with 20 bases between. CDR3 sequence (DNA): TGTGCCACCTCTGGAAGTCCGACGTTGAACATTCAGTACTTC. Translating it yields CATSGSPTLNIQYF.

The rearrangement uses TRBV7-3 and TRBJ2-2, with 8 bases that match TRBD1. V shed 5 bases, J shed 0 bases, and the junction held 8 bases outside the gene matches. This CDR3 region has 17 residues. Germline assignment: CDR1 SGHTA and CDR2 FQGTGA. The CDR3 region is CASSPGTGPSNTGELFF. Here the CDR3 DNA reads TGTGCCAGCAGCCCGGGGACAGGCCCCTCGAACACCGGGGAGCTGTTTTTT.

The genes are TRBV4-3 and TRBJ2-1; 9 bases fit TRBD2. Germline V gene lookup returns CDR1 LGHNA and CDR2 YSLEER. The CDR3 loop spans 15 amino acids. Trimming removed 2 bases from V and 9 bases from J; junction bases left unmatched: 8. The DNA of the CDR3 is TGCGCCAGCAGCCAAACTAGCGGGCCTTGGGGTGAGCAGTTCTTC. This codes for CASSQTSGPWGEQFF.

This chain connects TRBV30 to TRBJ1-2; 11 positions agree with TRBD1. Germline V lookup: CDR1 GTSNPN, CDR2 SVGIG (reference sequence). With 2 bases clipped from V and 8 bases from J, the junction kept 4 bases outside the gene matches. The CDR3 is 13 amino acids. The CDR3 region has the DNA TGTGCCTGGAGTTCGGGACAGGGGGGAGGCTACACCTTC. Its translation is CAWSSGQGGGYTF.

V is TRBV5-6 and J is TRBJ1-5, with D uncertain. V was trimmed by 4 bases and J by 4 bases, leaving 6 bases between them. Germline V gene sequence: CDR1 SGHDT, CDR2 YYEEEE. This CDR3 is 12 amino acids long. The CDR3 spells CASSLHNQPQHF. DNA of the CDR3: TGTGCCAGCAGCCTACATAATCAGCCCCAGCATTTT.

J is TRBJ1-6 and V is TRBV30; TRBD1 matches 9 bases. The CDR3 runs 13 residues. Germline loops: CDR1 GTSNPN, CDR2 SVGIG (reference sequence). V shed 8 bases and J 9 bases; nucleotides not matched to a gene: 8. The CDR3 loop reads CASDGQGFSPLHF. CDR3 coding DNA: TGTGCCAGCGACGGACAGGGGTTTTCACCCCTCCACTTT.

This chain uses TRBV6-1 with TRBJ2-7, with 9 bases fitting TRBD1. Germline lookup yields CDR1 MNHNS and CDR2 SASEGT. CDR3 length: 15 amino acids. The V and J ends lost 5 bases and 4 bases, in that order; junction bases with no gene match: 9. CDR3 sequence reads: CASSPRTGARYEQYV. DNA of the CDR3: TGTGCCAGCAGTCCACGGACAGGGGCAAGATACGAGCAGTACGTC.

This chain links TRBV2 with TRBJ1-5; 7 nucleotides agree with TRBD1. The CDR3 is 15 residues long. The junction had 14 bases not matched to a gene; V was cut back by 10 bases and J by 5 bases. CDR1 is SNHLY, CDR2 FYNNEI, per germline. CDR3 DNA sequence: TGTGCCACCACAGGGGAAGGGGTTAGATATCAGCCCCAGCATTTT. Its translation: CATTGEGVRYQPQHF.

The chain couples TRBV29-1 to TRBJ2-3; D is unclear. Trimming shortened V by 5 bases and J by 6 bases, and 6 bases separated the two germline ends. Germline V gene lookup returns CDR1 SQVTM and CDR2 ANQGSEA. The CDR3 length is 10 residues. Here the CDR3 DNA reads TGCAGCGTTAGACTTGATACGCAGTATTTT. Residues: CSVRLDTQYF.

The J gene is TRBJ1-5, the V gene TRBV5-6; D is unresolved. Trimming removed 1 base at V and 4 bases at J, with 3 bases between. The germline gives CDR1 SGHDT, CDR2 YYEEEE. The CDR3 runs 12 residues. This chain's CDR3 is CASSLLNQPQHF. The CDR3 DNA sequence: TGTGCCAGCAGCTTGTTGAATCAGCCCCAGCATTTT. Supplemented by reference TRBV5-6 and TRBJ1-5, the full variable domain reads DAGVTQSPTHLIKTRGQQVTLRCSPKSGHDTVSWYQQALGQGPQFIFQYYEEEERQRGNFPDRFSGHQFPNYSSELNVNALLLGDSALYLCASSLLNQPQHFGDGTRLSIL.